The 27 T cell receptor beta chains reported below all come from one sample, sequenced in a study of T cell responses to AZD1222 COVID-19 vaccine (TCRdb year 2021). The time point label here, explained by the study, means: about 28 days (+/-7) after the second vaccine dose. Receptor amplification or capture employed the immunoSEQ multiplex PCR assay. TCRdb holds this immuneACCESS table with in-frame rearrangements only. Some clones are missing; in checked studies, unresolved V genes explain under half, and the rest has no known cause. The sample records about 130,000 clones, approximately 91% of which are singletons. The ten largest make up approximately 6% of the sample. Sequenced material: peripheral blood, taken 28 days after the second AZD1222 dose. The receptors were gathered from an adult who received the AZD1222 COVID-19 vaccine.

The V gene is TRBV5-6, the J gene TRBJ2-7, with D possibly being TRBD1 or TRBD2 (5 bases each). V lost 3 bases and J lost 7, with 17 bases in between. This CDR3 comprises 14 residues. Germline assignment: CDR1 SGHDT and CDR2 YYEEEE. The CDR3 DNA reads TGTGCCAGCAGCTGGGACCGAGGGATAGGGGAGCAGTACTTC. Its protein is CASSWDRGIGEQYF.

This chain connects TRBV3-1 (or the pseudogene TRBV3-2) to TRBJ2-2, with D possibly matching TRBD2 (5 bases). This CDR3 has 17 amino acids. V was cut by 4 bases and J by 1 base, with 16 bases left in between. The V gene's germline CDR1 is LGHDT and CDR2 YNNKEL (reference sequence). The CDR3 bases are TGTGCCAGCAGCCCTAGATCCGGGGTGGGGAACACCGGGGAGCTGTTTTTT. Encoded protein: CASSPRSGVGNTGELFF.

The chain combines TRBV28 with TRBJ2-7; TRBD1 or TRBD2 may be the D gene (5 bases each). Deletions cut 3 bases from V and 5 bases from J, with 8 bases between. The CDR3 totals 12 residues. Germline CDR1 is MDHEN and CDR2 is SYDVKM. The CDR3 bases are TGTGCCAGCAGTTTTCGGGACCACGAGCAGTACTTC. Its translation is CASSFRDHEQYF.

This clone was seen once. The chain carries TRBV13 and TRBJ1-1, with 8 bases fitting TRBD1. The CDR3 is 14 residues long. V shed 1 base, J shed 4 bases, and the junction held 2 bases outside the gene matches. The germline V gene encodes CDR1 PRHDT and CDR2 FYEKMQ (reference sequence). The CDR3 is CASSLDRGITEAFF. In DNA form, the CDR3 reads TGTGCCAGCAGCTTAGACAGGGGGATCACTGAAGCTTTCTTT.

The V and J genes are TRBV6-4 and TRBJ2-3; D tentatively reads TRBD1 or TRBD2 (6 bases each). Trimming took 9 bases from V and 5 from J, leaving 21 bases between them. The length of the CDR3 is 15 residues. The V gene's germline CDR1 is MRHNA and CDR2 SNTAGT. In DNA, the CDR3 is TGTGCCAGGGGGACGGGGGCCCGGCCGGAAGATACGCAGTATTTT. Translation gives CARGTGARPEDTQYF.

This rearrangement joins TRBV5-3 to TRBJ2-2; D unclear. TRBV5-3 is filed as an ORF, its function uncertain. The V gene lost 4 bases and the J gene lost 8 bases, with 12 bases spanning the gap. The CDR3 has 13 amino acids. This CDR3 is CARSPVHGGELFF. In nucleotides, the CDR3 is TGTGCCAGAAGCCCCGTTCATGGGGGGGAGCTGTTTTTT.

The chain is built from TRBV5-6 and TRBJ1-2, with 11 bases fitting TRBD1. Unmatched junction bases numbered 4, after V lost 4 bases and J lost 2 bases. The CDR3 loop spans 15 amino acids. Germline loops: CDR1 SGHDT, CDR2 YYEEEE. The CDR3 reads CASSGDRGRNYGYTF. The DNA for the CDR3 is TGTGCCAGCAGCGGGGACAGGGGGAGGAACTATGGCTACACCTTC.

This clone was seen more than once but under ten times. The gene calls are TRBV4-2 and TRBJ2-1; D is perhaps TRBD2 (7 bases). CDR1 and CDR2 from the germline V gene are LGHNA and YNFKEQ. The CDR3 has 19 residues. V was pared by 1 base and J by 4 bases, with 23 bases between. In nucleotides, the CDR3 is TGTGCCAGCAGCCAAGTAGGGGGGGGTTCCTGGAGATCATACAATGAGCAGTTCTTC. Its protein is CASSQVGGGSWRSYNEQFF.

Written as DNA, the CDR3 is TGTGCCAGCAGCTGGGGGGCAGTCGTTTACAATGAGCAGTTCTTC. It specifies CASSWGAVVYNEQFF. V usage is TRBV5-5 and J usage is TRBJ2-1, with D perhaps being TRBD1 or TRBD2 (6 bases each). In germline, CDR1 is SGHKS, CDR2 YYEKEE (reference sequence). The CDR3 has 15 residues. V lost 3 bases and J 4 bases, leaving 14 bases between the germline ends. Using reference TRBV5-5 and TRBJ2-1 for the parts outside the CDR3, the full variable domain is DAGVTQSPTHLIKTRGQQVTLRCSPISGHKSVSWYQQVLGQGPQFIFQYYEKEERGRGNFPDRFSARQFPNYSSELNVNALLLGDSALYLCASSWGAVVYNEQFFGPGTRLTVL.

The J gene is TRBJ2-3, the V gene TRBV3-1 (or the pseudogene TRBV3-2); 9 bases align to TRBD2. The CDR3 spans 15 residues. V gave up 1 base and J gave up 2 bases; unmatched junction bases: 1. CDR1 is LGHDT and CDR2 is YNNKEL in the germline V gene (reference sequence). The CDR3 nucleotides read TGTGCCAGCAGCCAAGTAGCGGGAGTCACAGATACGCAGTATTTT. This encodes CASSQVAGVTDTQYF.

The chain links TRBV7-2 to TRBJ1-4; no firm D call. Germline assignment: CDR1 SGHTA and CDR2 FQGNSA. Trimming took off 3 bases at V and 0 bases at J, with 5 bases between the two ends. CDR3 length: 14 amino acids. CDR3 nucleotide sequence: TGTGCCAGCAGCTTTACGGCAACTAATGAAAAACTGTTTTTT. It yields the protein CASSFTATNEKLFF.

V usage is TRBV6-2 or TRBV6-3 and J usage is TRBJ1-1, with D hard to call. The germline V gene encodes CDR1 MNHEY and CDR2 SVGEGT. The CDR3 sequence is 14 residues long. Trimming pared 2 bases from V and 0 bases from J, leaving 7 bases between. CDR3 coding DNA: TGTGCCAGCAGTTACGAGCAGCTGAACACTGAAGCTTTCTTT. Amino acids: CASSYEQLNTEAFF.

This clone has a single count. The chain recombines TRBV6-5 with TRBJ2-3; D unclear. CDR1 and CDR2 from the germline V gene are MNHEY and SVGAGI. Deletions cut 2 bases from V and 4 bases from J, with 7 bases between. The CDR3 loop spans 13 amino acids. CDR3 nucleotide sequence: TGTGCCAGCAGTTACCCAGGCCCAGATACGCAGTATTTT. It codes for CASSYPGPDTQYF.

The rearrangement links TRBV5-5 to TRBJ1-1, with a possible D match to TRBD1 (6 bases). Between the trimmed V and J ends, which lost 4 bases and 4 bases, there was a span of 14 bases. CDR1 and CDR2 from the germline V gene are SGHKS and YYEKEE (reference sequence). CDR3 length equals 14 residues. CDR3 sequence: CASSKGGEGTEAFF. In DNA form, the CDR3 reads TGTGCCAGCAGCAAAGGGGGGGAGGGCACTGAAGCTTTCTTT.

The V and J genes are TRBV7-9 and TRBJ2-2; 7 nucleotides align to TRBD2. The germline CDR1 and CDR2 sequences are SEHNR and FQNEAQ (reference sequence). Trimming took 2 bases from V and 6 from J; bases not matched to a gene: 3. The CDR3 covers 14 residues. Here the CDR3 DNA reads TGTGCCAGCAGCTTAACCGGGGGGTCCGGGGAGCTGTTTTTT. Protein: CASSLTGGSGELFF.

This clone was counted only a few times. V is TRBV27 and J is TRBJ1-4; D is possibly TRBD1 (5 bases). CDR3 length: 15 residues. V was trimmed by 6 bases and J by 8 bases, leaving 19 bases between them. CDR1 and CDR2 from the germline V gene are MNHEY and SMNVEV (reference sequence). The CDR3 region has the DNA TGTGCCAGCAGGATTTCAGGGTCTTCACGGGAAAAACTGTTTTTT. As protein: CASRISGSSREKLFF.

The rearrangement links TRBV12-3 or TRBV12-4 to TRBJ1-1; D call uncertain. The CDR3 has 13 amino acids. V lost 8 bases to trimming and J lost 3 bases, with 13 bases between them. The CDR3 DNA sequence: TGTGCCAGCTCACGGGAATTGTACACTGAAGCTTTCTTT. Protein product: CASSRELYTEAFF.

The chain is built from TRBV19 and TRBJ2-7; D remains ambiguous. The germline V and J ends were trimmed by 3 bases and 0 bases, with 15 bases remaining between them. Germline V gene data show CDR1 as LNHDA and CDR2 as SQIVND (reference sequence). The CDR3 is 16 residues long. The DNA for the CDR3 is TGTGCCAGTAGTATCCTCGCCACCCTTAGCTCCTACGAGCAGTACTTC. It translates to CASSILATLSSYEQYF.

CDR3 coding DNA: TGTGCCAGCAGCTGGAGGCCTGGAAACACCATATATTTT. Amino acid sequence: CASSWRPGNTIYF. The chain recombines TRBV13 with TRBJ1-3; D gene unclear. The germline V gene encodes CDR1 PRHDT and CDR2 FYEKMQ (reference sequence). V was shortened by 4 bases and J by 2 bases, with 6 bases between the two germline ends. The CDR3 totals 13 residues.

The rearrangement uses TRBV6-5 and TRBJ1-6; D not certain. This CDR3 is built from 13 residues. The V gene lost 2 bases and the J gene lost 7 bases, with 6 bases spanning the gap. Germline V lookup: CDR1 MNHEY, CDR2 SVGAGI. CDR3 DNA: TGTGCCAGCAGTTACCCAGGCAATTCACCCCTCCACTTT. Encoded protein: CASSYPGNSPLHF.

This clone was seen once. The CDR3 DNA reads TGTGCCAGCAGCGTTGGTCGGGCGCCGGGCCTGGAGACCCAGTACTTC. Translated: CASSVGRAPGLETQYF. The chain carries TRBV9 and TRBJ2-5; D is uncertain. V lost 2 bases and J lost 5, with 19 bases in between. Germline CDR1 is SGDLS and CDR2 is YYNGEE. The CDR3 contains 16 residues.

Here the CDR3 DNA reads TGTGCCAGCAGCCAAGGGGGCGCGGACACTGAAGCTTTCTTT. Its translation: CASSQGGADTEAFF. The chain combines TRBV3-1 (or the pseudogene TRBV3-2) with TRBJ1-1, with D possibly being TRBD1 (5 bases). This CDR3 is built from 14 residues. Germline V lookup: CDR1 LGHDT, CDR2 YNNKEL (reference sequence). V lost 1 base to trimming and J lost 3 bases, with 9 bases between them.

This chain links TRBV7-8 with TRBJ1-1; no firm D call. Per the germline V gene, CDR1 is SGHVS and CDR2 is FQNEAQ. This CDR3 is 13 amino acids long. Trimming shortened V by 1 base and J by 5 bases, and 8 bases separated the two germline ends. The CDR3 region is CASSLDWRTEAFF. CDR3 in DNA: TGTGCCAGCAGCTTAGATTGGCGGACTGAAGCTTTCTTT.

This rearrangement joins TRBV7-6 to TRBJ1-5, with D possibly TRBD1 on 6 matching bases. The CDR3 has 16 amino acids. The ends were cut back, 1 base at V and 0 bases at J, with 10 bases in the middle. Germline assignment: CDR1 SGHVS and CDR2 FNYEAQ. The CDR3: CASSLGRTVSNQPQHF. The DNA for the CDR3 is TGTGCCAGCAGCTTAGGGAGGACAGTTAGCAATCAGCCCCAGCATTTT.

The V and J genes are TRBV19 and TRBJ1-1, with D uncertain. Germline loops: CDR1 LNHDA, CDR2 SQIVND (reference sequence). Trimming shortened V by 7 bases and J by 7 bases, and 10 bases separated the two germline ends. The CDR3 length is 11 residues. CDR3 in DNA: TGTGCCAGTACCGGATACGGTGAAGCTTTCTTT. Its translation is CASTGYGEAFF.

In its sample, this clone was seen a few times. This chain connects TRBV27 to TRBJ1-5; tentative D call: TRBD1 (6 bases). There are 15 residues in the CDR3. V lost 5 bases and J lost 0, with 11 bases in between. Germline V gene lookup returns CDR1 MNHEY and CDR2 SMNVEV (reference sequence). The CDR3 coding sequence is TGTGCCAGCAGTCCCGGGACAAATAGCAATCAGCCCCAGCATTTT. This translates into CASSPGTNSNQPQHF.

In DNA form, the CDR3 reads TGTGCCACCAACAACGATAGGGCAGATGGCTACACCTTC. Translating it yields CATNNDRADGYTF. The gene calls are TRBV15 and TRBJ1-2; D is undetermined. V was trimmed by 7 bases and J by 6 bases, leaving 15 bases between them. The germline CDR1 and CDR2 sequences are LNHNV and YYDKDF (reference sequence). This CDR3 is 13 amino acids long.